The rows below give T cell receptor beta chains drawn from one sample of a study of blood T cell repertoires in COVID-19. Libraries were prepared by immunoSEQ multiplex PCR; TCRdb keeps only in-frame clonotypes and omits some of them. The table includes hundreds of thousands of clones, around nine tenths detected once. What was sequenced was peripheral blood. Receptor source: a woman aged 40 to 50 who had recovered from COVID-19. CDR3s include the opening cysteine and the closing phenylalanine or tryptophan. A D gene is named only where the DNA matches it firmly. Size tells how often a clone was seen (once, few, many) or the class of an expanded clone, and some rows leave it out.

CDR3	DNA	length	V	J	size	D
CASSLALMGTDEQYF	TGTGCCAGCAGCTTGGCTCTCATGGGGACAGACGAGCAGTACTTC	15	TRBV7-9	TRBJ2-7	.	TRBD1
CASSRQGAYGYTF	TGTGCCAGCAGCCGACAGGGGGCGTATGGCTACACCTTC	13	TRBV12-3/TRBV12-4	TRBJ1-2	.	TRBD1
CASSPGTANTGELFF	TGTGCCAGCAGCCCGGGGACTGCGAACACCGGGGAGCTGTTTTTT	15	TRBV7-9	TRBJ2-2	.	.
CSVEGPRAYGGYTF	TGCAGCGTTGAAGGCCCGAGAGCCTATGGTGGCTACACCTTC	14	TRBV29-1	TRBJ1-2	few	.
CASSPGTVPGDEQYF	TGTGCCAGCAGCCCTGGGACAGTCCCCGGAGACGAGCAGTACTTC	15	TRBV5-8	TRBJ2-7	.	TRBD1
CATSDPSGRDPYNEQFF	TGTGCCACCAGTGACCCTAGCGGGAGGGACCCCTACAATGAGCAGTTCTTC	17	TRBV24-1	TRBJ2-1	.	TRBD2
CASSQDGTSGGEQFF	TGTGCCAGCAGCCAAGATGGGACTAGCGGGGGCGAGCAGTTCTTC	15	TRBV4-2	TRBJ2-1	.	TRBD2
CASSWDRTMGGGAEAFF	TGCGCCAGCAGCTGGGACAGGACCATGGGGGGTGGAGCTGAAGCTTTCTTT	17	TRBV5-1	TRBJ1-1	.	TRBD1
CASSIGGGGTDTQYF	TGTGCCAGTAGTATCGGGGGGGGAGGCACAGATACGCAGTATTTT	15	TRBV19	TRBJ2-3	once	TRBD2
CASSTLAGGRSSTDTQYF	TGTGCCAGTAGCACCCTAGCGGGGGGGCGAAGTAGCACAGATACGCAGTATTTT	18	TRBV19	TRBJ2-3	.	TRBD2
CATSRDIGGHSNQPQHF	TGTGCCACCAGCAGAGATATCGGCGGCCATAGCAATCAGCCCCAGCATTTT	17	TRBV15	TRBJ1-5	.	.
CASSVGDRDYVKSSPLHF	TGTGCCAGCAGCGTAGGAGATAGGGACTATGTAAAATCATCACCCCTCCACTTT	18	TRBV9	TRBJ1-6	.	.
CASSLRDTQYF	TGTGCCAGCAGCCTTAGAGATACGCAGTATTTT	11	TRBV5-4	TRBJ2-3	.	.
CASTGTVREQYF	TGTGCCAGCACCGGGACAGTTAGGGAGCAGTACTTC	12	TRBV11-1	TRBJ2-7	.	TRBD1
CATSPGQMTARGYTF	TGTGCCACCAGCCCGGGACAGATGACGGCCCGGGGCTACACCTTC	15	TRBV15	TRBJ1-2	.	TRBD1
CASSGATSNQPQHF	TGTGCCAGTAGTGGGGCAACTAGCAATCAGCCCCAGCATTTT	14	TRBV19	TRBJ1-5	once	.
CASSEGWDSGRPQHF	TGTGCCAGCAGTGAAGGGTGGGACAGTGGTAGGCCCCAGCATTTT	15	TRBV2	TRBJ1-5	few	TRBD1
CASSLGTSGSGETQYF	TGTGCCAGCAGCCTTGGGACTAGCGGGAGCGGGGAGACCCAGTACTTC	16	TRBV4-2	TRBJ2-5	.	TRBD2
CVSSSTSVTEAFF	TGTGTCTCGTCCAGTACAAGTGTCACTGAAGCTTTCTTT	13	TRBV2	TRBJ1-1	few	.
CASSPPAGITEQFF	TGTGCCAGCTCACCACCGGCAGGGATAACTGAGCAGTTCTTC	14	TRBV18	TRBJ2-1	.	.
CASSLDTAVSTGELFF	TGTGCCAGCAGCTTAGATACGGCGGTCAGCACCGGGGAGCTGTTTTTT	16	TRBV11-3	TRBJ2-2	once	.
CASSLGSASGGDQETQYF	TGTGCCAGCAGCTTAGGTTCTGCTAGCGGGGGGGACCAAGAGACCCAGTACTTC	18	TRBV7-3	TRBJ2-5	once	TRBD2
CASSPDYNYGYTF	TGTGCCAGCAGCCCGGACTACAACTATGGCTACACCTTC	13	TRBV6-5	TRBJ1-2	.	.
CAWRRTGGGRGLGQFF	TGTGCCTGGAGACGAACCGGGGGCGGGAGGGGGCTAGGGCAGTTCTTC	16	TRBV30	TRBJ2-1	.	TRBD2
CAWSGPRRGNYGYTF	TGTGCCTGGAGTGGCCCGAGACGGGGGAACTATGGCTACACCTTC	15	TRBV30	TRBJ1-2	.	.
CASSIGTGSGNTIYF	TGTGCCAGTAGTATTGGCACAGGGTCTGGAAACACCATATATTTT	15	TRBV19	TRBJ1-3	.	.
CSVSVGGAGTEAFF	TGCAGCGTTTCGGTAGGGGGCGCCGGCACTGAAGCTTTCTTT	14	TRBV29-1	TRBJ1-1	.	TRBD1
CASAPDRQETQYF	TGTGCTAGTGCCCCGGACAGACAAGAGACCCAGTACTTC	13	TRBV12-5	TRBJ2-5	.	.
CASSPTPGQGIETQYF	TGTGCCAGTAGTCCGACTCCGGGACAGGGGATAGAGACCCAGTACTTC	16	TRBV19	TRBJ2-5	.	TRBD1
CASSPRKGARDEQFF	TGTGCCAGCAGCCCTCGGAAGGGGGCCCGGGATGAGCAGTTCTTC	15	TRBV7-3	TRBJ2-1	once	TRBD1
CASSATGMIGYTF	TGTGCCAGCAGCGCTACAGGGATGATAGGCTACACCTTC	13	TRBV27	TRBJ1-2	.	.
CASSTGTYEQYF	TGTGCCAGCAGTACGGGGACCTACGAGCAGTACTTC	12	TRBV27	TRBJ2-7	.	.
CGTETYNEQFF	TGCGGGACTGAAACCTACAATGAGCAGTTCTTC	11	TRBV20-1	TRBJ2-1	.	.
CASSLGGTQETQYF	TGTGCCAGCAGTCTGGGAGGGACTCAAGAGACCCAGTACTTC	14	TRBV6-5	TRBJ2-5	.	TRBD2
CASSYRQEGNEKLFF	TGTGCCAGCAGCTACCGACAGGAAGGTAATGAAAAACTGTTTTTT	15	TRBV21-1	TRBJ1-4	.	.
CASAKNRYAGTSGLSSYEQYF	TGCGCCAGCGCGAAGAACAGGTACGCCGGGACTAGCGGGCTAAGCTCCTACGAGCAGTACTTC	21	TRBV5-1	TRBJ2-7	.	TRBD2
CASSHVSGRSYEQYF	TGTGCCAGCAGCCACGTTAGCGGGAGAAGTTACGAGCAGTACTTC	15	TRBV3-1/TRBV3-2	TRBJ2-7	.	TRBD2
CASSQDALTGYNEQFF	TGCGCCAGCAGCCAAGACGCGCTAACGGGCTACAATGAGCAGTTCTTC	16	TRBV4-1	TRBJ2-1	.	.
CASSLGQPNYGYTF	TGTGCCAGCAGCTTGGGACAGCCAAACTATGGCTACACCTTC	14	TRBV7-2	TRBJ1-2	.	TRBD1
CASTRDRTNTEAFF	TGTGCCAGCACCAGGGACAGGACGAACACTGAAGCTTTCTTT	14	TRBV6-5	TRBJ1-1	.	TRBD1
CAISGGGAETQYF	TGTGCCATCAGTGGGGGAGGCGCAGAGACCCAGTACTTC	13	TRBV10-3	TRBJ2-5	.	.
CASSPDRWGGELFF	TGCGCCAGCAGCCCTGACAGGTGGGGCGGGGAGCTGTTTTTT	14	TRBV4-3	TRBJ2-2	.	.
CASSLGTGGLDEQYF	TGCGCCAGCAGCTTAGGGACAGGGGGACTTGACGAGCAGTACTTC	15	TRBV5-1	TRBJ2-7	few	TRBD1
CASSVGQGSKDEQFF	TGTGCCAGCAGCGTGGGACAGGGGAGCAAAGATGAGCAGTTCTTC	15	TRBV7-2	TRBJ2-1	once	TRBD1
CAISESGLGRSSYEQYF	TGTGCCATCAGTGAGTCGGGGTTGGGGAGAAGCTCCTACGAGCAGTACTTC	17	TRBV10-3	TRBJ2-7	.	.
CASSDGGQGLYGELFF	TGTGCCAGCAGCGACGGGGGACAGGGGCTATACGGGGAGCTGTTTTTT	16	TRBV9	TRBJ2-2	.	TRBD1
CASSYLPRQGKYF	TGTGCCAGCAGTTATCTCCCTCGACAGGGAAAGTACTTC	13	TRBV12-3/TRBV12-4	TRBJ2-4	.	TRBD1
CASSSLIRGDTQYF	TGTGCCAGCAGCTCTCTGATTCGCGGAGATACGCAGTATTTT	14	TRBV28	TRBJ2-3	.	.
CASSLGTSGSSYNEQFF	TGTGCCAGCAGCTTGGGGACTAGCGGGAGCTCCTACAATGAGCAGTTCTTC	17	TRBV5-5	TRBJ2-1	.	TRBD2
CAGSEQGRLAGGSGEQFF	TGTGCCGGGTCCGAACAGGGAAGGCTAGCGGGAGGATCAGGGGAGCAGTTCTTC	18	TRBV28	TRBJ2-1	.	TRBD2
CASSLTGGRTDTQYF	TGTGCCAGCAGCTTAACCGGGGGGCGCACAGATACGCAGTATTTT	15	TRBV7-3	TRBJ2-3	.	.
CASSQDPFSGADSYNEQFF	TGCGCCAGCAGCCAAGATCCCTTTAGCGGGGCCGACTCCTACAATGAGCAGTTCTTC	19	TRBV4-1	TRBJ2-1	.	TRBD2
CASSLARSSYEQYF	TGTGCCAGTAGTCTGGCCCGAAGCTCCTACGAGCAGTACTTC	14	TRBV19	TRBJ2-7	.	.
CASSRGSKRDTQYF	TGTGCCAGTAGTCGCGGGAGCAAGAGGGATACGCAGTATTTT	14	TRBV19	TRBJ2-3	.	TRBD2
CATSGDRAPYNEQFF	TGTGCCACCAGTGGGGACAGGGCACCTTACAATGAGCAGTTCTTC	15	TRBV24-1	TRBJ2-1	.	TRBD1
CASSFPDRNNEQFF	TGTGCCAGCAGCTTCCCAGACAGGAACAATGAGCAGTTCTTC	14	TRBV7-2	TRBJ2-1	few	.
CASSLNGPQGLYEQYF	TGCGCCAGCAGCTTGAATGGGCCACAAGGTCTCTACGAGCAGTACTTC	16	TRBV5-1	TRBJ2-7	once	.
CASSEFYGSSGEKLFF	TGTGCCAGCAGTGAATTCTACGGCAGTTCGGGTGAAAAACTGTTTTTT	16	TRBV25-1	TRBJ1-4	.	.